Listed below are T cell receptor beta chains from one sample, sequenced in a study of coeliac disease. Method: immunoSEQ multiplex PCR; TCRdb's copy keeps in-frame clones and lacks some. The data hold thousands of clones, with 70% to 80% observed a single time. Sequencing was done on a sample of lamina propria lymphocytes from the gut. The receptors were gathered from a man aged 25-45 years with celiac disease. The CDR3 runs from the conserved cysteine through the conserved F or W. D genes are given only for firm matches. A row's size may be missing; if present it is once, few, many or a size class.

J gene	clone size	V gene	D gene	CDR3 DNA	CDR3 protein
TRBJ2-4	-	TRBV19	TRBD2	TGTGCCAGTCGGACCGGGAGGGACATTCAGTACTTC	CASRTGRDIQYF
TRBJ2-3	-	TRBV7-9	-	TGTGCCAGCAGTGATAGGGGGGGCACCACAGATACGCAGTATTTT	CASSDRGGTTDTQYF
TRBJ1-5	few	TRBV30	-	TGTGCCTGGAGTCCAGACATGACCCAGCCCCAGCATTTT	CAWSPDMTQPQHF
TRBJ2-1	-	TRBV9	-	TGTGCCAGCAGCGTAGGGACTTCCCACAATGAGCAGTTCTTC	CASSVGTSHNEQFF
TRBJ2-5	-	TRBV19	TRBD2	TGTGCCAGTAGTAAATTGCTAGCGGGAGGGCCCTCAGAGACCCAGTACTTC	CASSKLLAGGPSETQYF
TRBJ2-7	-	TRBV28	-	TGTGCCAGCAGATTGACAGAATACGAGCAGTACTTC	CASRLTEYEQYF
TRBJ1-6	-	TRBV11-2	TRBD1	TGTGCCAGCAGCTCACGACAGGGGAGAAGCTCACCCCTCCACTTT	CASSSRQGRSSPLHF
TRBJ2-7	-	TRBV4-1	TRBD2	TGCGCCAGCAGCCTGGGACTAGCGGGGGTCTACGAGCAGTACTTC	CASSLGLAGVYEQYF
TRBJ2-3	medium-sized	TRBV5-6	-	TGTGCCAGCAGCTTGCGCGCCCAGCGGTACACAGATACGCAGTATTTT	CASSLRAQRYTDTQYF
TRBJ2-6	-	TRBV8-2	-	TGTGGCATTATTGCAATGATAACACAAAGTCGGGCCAACGTCCTGACTTTC	CGIIAMITQSRANVLTF
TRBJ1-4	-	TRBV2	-	TGTGCCAGCAGTGCCCGGGGTAATGAAAAACTGTTTTTT	CASSARGNEKLFF
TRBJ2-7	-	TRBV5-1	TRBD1	TGCGCCAGCAGCTTGGCCAGTGGGACAGGGGTTTACGAGCAGTACTTC	CASSLASGTGVYEQYF
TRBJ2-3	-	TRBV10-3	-	TGTGCCATCAGTAGCCCGCGCACAGATACGCAGTATTTT	CAISSPRTDTQYF
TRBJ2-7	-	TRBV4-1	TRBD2	TGCGCCAGCAGCCAAGAAGCGACTAGCGGGAGGGCCTTCGCCTACGAGCAGTACTTC	CASSQEATSGRAFAYEQYF
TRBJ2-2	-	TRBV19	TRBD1	TGTGCCAGTAGCCGGACAGGGGGTAAGGTGGCCGGGGAGCTGTTTTTT	CASSRTGGKVAGELFF
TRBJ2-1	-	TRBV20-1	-	TGCAGTGCCGCAGGGGGGACTGAGCAGTTCTTC	CSAAGGTEQFF
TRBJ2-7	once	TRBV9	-	TGTGCCAGCGGGGGGGCAGGCTACGAGCAGTACTTC	CASGGAGYEQYF
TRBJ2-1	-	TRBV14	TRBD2	TGTGCCAGCAGCCAAGGAAATACCGGGGGGTACAATGAGCAGTTCTTC	CASSQGNTGGYNEQFF
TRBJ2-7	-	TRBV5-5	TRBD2	TGTGCCAGCAGCTTAGCTAGCGGGACCTACGAGCAGTACTTC	CASSLASGTYEQYF
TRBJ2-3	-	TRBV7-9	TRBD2	TGTGCCAGCAGCCCTATCCTAGCGGCGGCAGGTTATACGCAGTATTTT	CASSPILAAAGYTQYF